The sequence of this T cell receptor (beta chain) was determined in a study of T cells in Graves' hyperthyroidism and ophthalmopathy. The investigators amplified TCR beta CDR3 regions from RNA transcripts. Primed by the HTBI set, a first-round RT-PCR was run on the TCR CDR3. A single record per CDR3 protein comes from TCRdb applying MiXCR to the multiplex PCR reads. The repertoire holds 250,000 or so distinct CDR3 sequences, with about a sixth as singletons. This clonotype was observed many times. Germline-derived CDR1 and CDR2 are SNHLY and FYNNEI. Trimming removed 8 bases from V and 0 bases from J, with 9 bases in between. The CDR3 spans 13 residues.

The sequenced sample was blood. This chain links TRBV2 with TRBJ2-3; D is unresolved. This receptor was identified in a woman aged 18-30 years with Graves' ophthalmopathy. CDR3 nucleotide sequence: TGTGCCAGCTTCTGGGCCAGCACAGATACGCAGTATTTT. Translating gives CASFWASTDTQYF.